This record concerns one T cell receptor beta chain sequence. Its target is unknown. The CDR3 has 14 amino acids. CDR1 DFQATT and CDR2 SNEGSKA come from the germline V gene (reference sequence). The sample is drawn from a study of blood T cells in healthy people across ages. The use of a sample-barcoded 5' primer and a J-beta primer mix characterized a second PCR of roughly 6 to 11 cycles. TCRdb reprocessed the 5' RACE reads via MiXCR and lists one record per CDR3 protein. The sample consists of about 2 million distinct CDR3 sequences, around 48% of them appearing once. Whole-study results and caveats: With age, beta diversity per million T cells declined roughly linearly, significantly by 40.

J is TRBJ2-5 and V is TRBV20-1; TRBD1 agrees at 9 bases. The last part of the DNA fits TRBJ2-7 better; the J call may be wrong. The source of this sequence is a woman between 35 and 50 years old in good health. Sequencing used blood. Here the CDR3 reads CSARAGQGSNEQYF. The CDR3 region has the DNA TGCAGTGCTAGAGCGGGACAGGGATCGAACGAGCAGTACTTC.